A few counts support the clone carrying this T cell receptor (beta chain). CDR1 is LGHDT, CDR2 YNNKEL, per germline (reference sequence). Trimming left V 5 bases short and J 5 bases short, with 12 bases between. The CDR3 totals 13 residues. This record comes from a study of blood T cell repertoires in COVID-19. Study summary: Collection of acute and convalescent COVID-19 samples took place in the United States, Italy and Spain. Nucleic acid was either cDNA or gDNA, and it came from T cells, B-cell-depleted T cells, or PBMCs.

Method: immunoSEQ multiplex PCR; TCRdb's copy keeps in-frame clones and lacks some. The table lists about 250,000 clones, around three quarters of them singletons, with 3.3% in the top ten. This clonotype originated in a woman over 75 with acute or convalescent COVID-19. The chain carries TRBV3-1 (or the pseudogene TRBV3-2) and TRBJ1-1, with D perhaps matching TRBD1 (5 bases). Sequencing was performed on peripheral blood. The CDR3 loop reads CASSGGGRTEAFF. The CDR3 DNA sequence: TGTGCCAGCAGCGGCGGGGGGAGGACTGAAGCTTTCTTT.